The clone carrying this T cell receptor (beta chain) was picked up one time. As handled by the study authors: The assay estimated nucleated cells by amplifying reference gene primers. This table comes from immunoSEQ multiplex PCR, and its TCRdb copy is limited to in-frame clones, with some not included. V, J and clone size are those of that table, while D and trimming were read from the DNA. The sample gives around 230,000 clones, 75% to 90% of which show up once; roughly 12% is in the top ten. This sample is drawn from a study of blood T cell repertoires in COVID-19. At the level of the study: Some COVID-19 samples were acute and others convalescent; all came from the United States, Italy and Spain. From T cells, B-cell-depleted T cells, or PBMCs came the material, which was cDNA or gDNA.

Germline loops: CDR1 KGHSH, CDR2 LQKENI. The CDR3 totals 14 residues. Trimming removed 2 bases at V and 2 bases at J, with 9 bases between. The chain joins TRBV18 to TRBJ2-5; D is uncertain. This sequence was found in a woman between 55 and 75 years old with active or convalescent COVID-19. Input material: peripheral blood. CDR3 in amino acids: CASSPGLLQETQYF. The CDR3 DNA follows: TGTGCCAGCTCACCAGGGCTGCTGCAAGAGACCCAGTACTTC.